Sequencing of this T cell receptor (beta chain) was carried out in a study of graft-versus-host responses after intestinal transplantation. Across the study: Each transplant was multivisceral, liver-intestinal, or isolated intestinal. Recipients were all induced with anti-thymocyte globulin, then given tacrolimus and steroids for about three years.

TCRdb's table, derived via immunoSEQ multiplex PCR, lists solely in-frame clones and lacks some. The profile covers about 97,000 clones, with over 75% appearing a single time and roughly a sixth taken by the ten largest. Sequenced here: PBMCs, sampled approximately 470 days after intestinal transplant. The source is a human patient who received an intestinal transplant, so some T cells may come from the graft donor.

CDR3 DNA sequence: TGTGCCATCAGTGAGTCGACGGTAGATGGCTACACCTTC. Amino acids: CAISESTVDGYTF. The rearrangement joins TRBV10-3 to TRBJ1-2; D call uncertain. Between the trimmed V and J ends, which lost 0 bases and 6 bases, there was a span of 8 bases. Germline CDR1 reads ENHRY; CDR2 reads SYGVKD. The CDR3 sequence is 13 residues long.